This TCR beta chain appears in the sequencing data of a study of identical twins. Each cDNA held unique molecular identifiers, and template switching gave it a universal primer site. In TCRdb, the 5' RACE reads were re-called with MiXCR into one record per CDR3 protein. The sample lists hundreds of thousands of distinct CDR3 sequences; over 15% were seen once. The ends were cut back, 2 bases at V and 8 bases at J, with 13 bases in the middle. Germline V gives CDR1 MNHEY, CDR2 SVGEGT. This CDR3 is 14 amino acids long. These data were also reused for a study on T cells expressing NK-cell markers. That work adds: Source material for TCR beta repertoires consisted of sorted CD3+CD56+NKG2C+, CD3+CD56+NKG2C- and CD3+CD56-NKG2C+ T cells. Seven HCMV-seropositive donors and one seronegative donor made up the eight sequenced donors. Dominant NKG2C+ clonotypes were found to form 1.0-7.0% of CD8+ T cells in 5 or 6 donors.

This TCR came from a woman aged 18-35 years in good health. The chain is built from TRBV6-2 or TRBV6-3 and TRBJ2-1, with D tentatively TRBD2 (6 bases). The sample consisted of PBMCs. The CDR3 region is CASSYVASVDEQFF. The CDR3 DNA follows: TGTGCCAGCAGTTACGTAGCTAGCGTCGATGAGCAGTTCTTC.